In its sample, the clone carrying this TCR beta chain was seen a few times. TCRdb re-analysed the RACE reads in MiXCR, keeping a single row per CDR3 protein. The sample carries around 71,000 distinct CDR3 sequences, roughly 9.8% recorded once. Germline lookup yields CDR1 MNHNY and CDR2 SVGAGI (reference sequence). The CDR3 consists of 16 residues. Trimming cost V 0 bases and J 4 bases, with 15 bases left between them. Time point denoted: patch test 1, 2 weeks after DPC sensitization. Sample treatment: therapeutic diphenylcyclopropenone sensitization with weekly scalp DPC. This specimen comes from a study of human T cells and chemical hapten exposure.

This clonotype was sampled from a woman in her forties with alopecia areata. Some clones in this sample may be carry-over from other donors' samples. Sequencing used whole blood, obtained in connection with sensitization to the hapten diphenylcyclopropenone (DPC). The gene calls are TRBV6-6 and TRBJ1-1; D is possibly TRBD1 (5 bases). The CDR3, as DNA: TGTGCCAGCAGTTACTCGGGGGGGGTGATGTCCACTGAAGCTTTCTTT. Translation: CASSYSGGVMSTEAFF.